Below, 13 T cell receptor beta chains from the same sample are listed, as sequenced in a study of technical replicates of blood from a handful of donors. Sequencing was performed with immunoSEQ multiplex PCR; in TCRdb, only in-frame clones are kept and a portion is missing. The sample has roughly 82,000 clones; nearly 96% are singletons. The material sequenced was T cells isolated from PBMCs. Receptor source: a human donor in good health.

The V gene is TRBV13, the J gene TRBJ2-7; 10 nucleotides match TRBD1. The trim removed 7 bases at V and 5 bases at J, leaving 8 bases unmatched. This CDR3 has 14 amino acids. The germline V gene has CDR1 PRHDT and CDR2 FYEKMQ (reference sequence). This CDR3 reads CASTFGDRGHEQYF. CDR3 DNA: TGTGCCAGCACCTTCGGGGACAGGGGCCACGAGCAGTACTTC. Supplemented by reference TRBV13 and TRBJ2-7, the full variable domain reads AAGVIQSPRHLIKEKRETATLKCYPIPRHDTVYWYQQGPGQDPQFLISFYEKMQSDKGSIPDRFSAQQFSDYHSELNMSSLELGDSALYFCASTFGDRGHEQYFGPGTRLTVT.

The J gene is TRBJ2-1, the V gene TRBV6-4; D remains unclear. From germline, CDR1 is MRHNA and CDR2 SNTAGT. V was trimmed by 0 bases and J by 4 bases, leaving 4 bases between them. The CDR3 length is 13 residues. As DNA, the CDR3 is TGTGCCAGCAGTGACTCGCGGTACAATGAGCAGTTCTTC. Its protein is CASSDSRYNEQFF.

DNA of the CDR3: TGTGCCACCAGCACAGTCTATCCGGGACAGCAAGAGACCCAGTACTTC. Protein product: CATSTVYPGQQETQYF. The rearrangement links TRBV15 to TRBJ2-5; 7 nucleotides match TRBD1. The CDR3 has 16 residues. The V gene end was trimmed by 4 bases and the J gene end by 2 bases; junction bases not matched to a gene: 10. CDR1 is LNHNV and CDR2 is YYDKDF in the germline V gene (reference sequence). The full variable domain, in which reference TRBV15 and TRBJ2-5 provide the parts outside the CDR3, is DAMVIQNPRYQVTQFGKPVTLSCSQTLNHNVMYWYQQKSSQAPKLLFHYYDKDFNNEADTPDNFQSRRPNTSFCFLDIRSPGLGDTAMYLCATSTVYPGQQETQYFGPGTRLLVL.

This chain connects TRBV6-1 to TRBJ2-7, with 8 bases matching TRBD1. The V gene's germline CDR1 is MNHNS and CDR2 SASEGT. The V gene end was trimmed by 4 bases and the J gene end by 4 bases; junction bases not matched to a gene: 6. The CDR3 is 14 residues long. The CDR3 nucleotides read TGTGCCAGCAGTGGGACCGGGACAGGATACGAGCAGTACTTC. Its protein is CASSGTGTGYEQYF.

The CDR3 DNA reads TGCAGTGCTGGCGGGGAGACCCAGTACTTC. This translates into CSAGGETQYF. The rearrangement uses TRBV20-1 and TRBJ2-5; possible D gene TRBD2, 5 bases. The CDR3 length is 10 residues. CDR1 DFQATT and CDR2 SNEGSKA come from the germline V gene (reference sequence). With 5 bases removed from V and 5 bases from J, the gap between germline ends came to 6 bases.

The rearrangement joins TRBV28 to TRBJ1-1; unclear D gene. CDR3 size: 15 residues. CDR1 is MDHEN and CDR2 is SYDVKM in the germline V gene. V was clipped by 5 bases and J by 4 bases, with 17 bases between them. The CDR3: CASSHFPGRATEAFF. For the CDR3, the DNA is TGTGCCAGCAGTCATTTTCCGGGAAGGGCCACTGAAGCTTTCTTT.

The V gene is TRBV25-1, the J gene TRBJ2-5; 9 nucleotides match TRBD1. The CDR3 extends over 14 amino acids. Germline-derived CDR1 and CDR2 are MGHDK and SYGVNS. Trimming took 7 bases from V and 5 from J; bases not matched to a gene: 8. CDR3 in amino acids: CASKSTGGQETQYF. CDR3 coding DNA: TGTGCCAGCAAGTCGACAGGGGGTCAGGAGACCCAGTACTTC.

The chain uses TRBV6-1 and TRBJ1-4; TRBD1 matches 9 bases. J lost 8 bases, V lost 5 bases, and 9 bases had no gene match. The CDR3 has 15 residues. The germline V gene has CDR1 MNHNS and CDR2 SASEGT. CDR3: CASSKDLGTGEKLFF. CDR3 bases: TGTGCCAGCAGTAAAGACTTGGGGACAGGGGAAAAACTGTTTTTT.

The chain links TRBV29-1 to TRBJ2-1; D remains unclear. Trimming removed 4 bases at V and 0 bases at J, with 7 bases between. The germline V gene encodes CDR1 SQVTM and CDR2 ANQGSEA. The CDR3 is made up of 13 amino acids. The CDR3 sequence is CSVVTSSYNEQFF. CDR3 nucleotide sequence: TGCAGCGTTGTGACAAGCTCCTACAATGAGCAGTTCTTC.

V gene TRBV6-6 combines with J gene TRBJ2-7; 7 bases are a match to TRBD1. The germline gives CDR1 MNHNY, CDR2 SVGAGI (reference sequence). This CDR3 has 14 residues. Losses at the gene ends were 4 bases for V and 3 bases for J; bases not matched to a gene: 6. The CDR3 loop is CASSSQGNFYEQYF. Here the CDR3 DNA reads TGTGCCAGCAGTTCACAGGGGAACTTCTACGAGCAGTACTTC.

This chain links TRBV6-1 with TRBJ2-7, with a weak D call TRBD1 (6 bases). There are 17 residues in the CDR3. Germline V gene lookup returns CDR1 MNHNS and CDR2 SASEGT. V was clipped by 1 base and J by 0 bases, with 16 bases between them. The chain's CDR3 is CASSEEGVGVGSYEQYF. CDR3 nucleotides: TGTGCCAGCAGTGAAGAGGGGGTTGGAGTGGGCTCCTACGAGCAGTACTTC.

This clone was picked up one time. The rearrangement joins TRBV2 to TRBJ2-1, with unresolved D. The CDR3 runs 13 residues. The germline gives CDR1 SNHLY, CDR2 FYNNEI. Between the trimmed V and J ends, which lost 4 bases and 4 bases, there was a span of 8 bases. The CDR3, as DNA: TGTGCCAGCAGTGTGGAACAGTACAATGAGCAGTTCTTC. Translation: CASSVEQYNEQFF.

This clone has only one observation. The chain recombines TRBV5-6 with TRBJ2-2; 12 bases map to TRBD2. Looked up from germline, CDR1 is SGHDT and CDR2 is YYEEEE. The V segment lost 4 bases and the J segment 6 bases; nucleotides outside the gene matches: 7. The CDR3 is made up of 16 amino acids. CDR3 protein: CASSARLAGAPGELFF. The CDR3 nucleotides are TGTGCCAGCAGCGCGAGACTAGCGGGAGCCCCCGGGGAGCTGTTTTTT.